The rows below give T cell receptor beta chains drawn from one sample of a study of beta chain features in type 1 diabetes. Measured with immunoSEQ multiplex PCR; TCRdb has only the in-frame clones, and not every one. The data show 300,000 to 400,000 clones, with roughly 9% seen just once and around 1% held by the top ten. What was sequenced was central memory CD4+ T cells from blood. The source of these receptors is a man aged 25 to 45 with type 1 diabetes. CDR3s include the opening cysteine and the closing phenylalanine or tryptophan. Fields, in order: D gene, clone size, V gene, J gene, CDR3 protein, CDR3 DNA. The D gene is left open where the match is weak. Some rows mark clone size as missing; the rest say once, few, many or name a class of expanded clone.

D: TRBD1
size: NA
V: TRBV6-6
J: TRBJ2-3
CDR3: CASRMRQGRTDTQYF
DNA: TGTGCCAGCAGGATGCGACAGGGAAGAACAGATACGCAGTATTTT

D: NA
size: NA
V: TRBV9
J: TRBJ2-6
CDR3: CASSVGGDPGANVLTF
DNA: TGTGCCAGCAGCGTAGGCGGGGATCCTGGGGCCAACGTCCTGACTTTC

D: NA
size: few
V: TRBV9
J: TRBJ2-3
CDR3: CASSVGTGMTDTQYF
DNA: TGTGCCAGCAGCGTAGGTACAGGGATGACAGATACGCAGTATTTT

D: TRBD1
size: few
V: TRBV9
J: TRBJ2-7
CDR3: CASSSRQGYEQYF
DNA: TGTGCCAGCAGCTCCCGACAGGGCTACGAGCAGTACTTC

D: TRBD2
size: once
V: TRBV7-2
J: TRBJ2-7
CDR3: CASSNSGGTYEQYF
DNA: TGTGCCAGCAGCAATAGCGGGGGGACCTACGAGCAGTACTTC

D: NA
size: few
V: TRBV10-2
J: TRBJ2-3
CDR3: CASRGGGGGDTQYF
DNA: TGCGCCAGCAGAGGGGGCGGGGGAGGAGATACGCAGTATTTT

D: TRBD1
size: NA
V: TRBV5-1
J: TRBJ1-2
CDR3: CASSGGQTNYGYTF
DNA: TGCGCCAGCAGCGGGGGACAGACTAACTATGGCTACACCTTC

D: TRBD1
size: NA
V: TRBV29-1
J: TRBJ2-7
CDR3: CSVGGTGSYEQYF
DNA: TGCAGCGTCGGTGGGACAGGGTCCTACGAGCAGTACTTC

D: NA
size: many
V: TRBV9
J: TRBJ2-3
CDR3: CASSLDVDTQYF
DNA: TGTGCCAGCAGCCTGGACGTAGATACGCAGTATTTT

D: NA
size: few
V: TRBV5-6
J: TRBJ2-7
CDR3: CASSLDVGAYEQYF
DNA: TGTGCCAGCAGCTTGGATGTAGGGGCCTACGAGCAGTACTTC

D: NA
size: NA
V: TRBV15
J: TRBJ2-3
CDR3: CATSRAPLAAGTDTQYF
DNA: TGTGCCACCAGCAGAGCTCCTTTGGCGGCCGGCACAGATACGCAGTATTTT

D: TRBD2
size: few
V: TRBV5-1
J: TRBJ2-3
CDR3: CASTLGGTEDTQYF
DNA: TGCGCCAGCACCTTGGGAGGGACCGAAGATACGCAGTATTTT

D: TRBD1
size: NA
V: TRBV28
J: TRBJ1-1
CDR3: CASRETGGTNTEAFF
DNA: TGTGCCAGCAGGGAGACAGGGGGGACGAACACTGAAGCTTTCTTT

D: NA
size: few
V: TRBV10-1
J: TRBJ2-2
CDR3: CASSGDLTGELFF
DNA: TGCGCCAGCAGTGGGGACCTCACCGGGGAGCTGTTTTTT

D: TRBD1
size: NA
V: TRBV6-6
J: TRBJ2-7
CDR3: CASSPGGYEQYF
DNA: TGTGCCAGCAGTCCAGGGGGATACGAGCAGTACTTC

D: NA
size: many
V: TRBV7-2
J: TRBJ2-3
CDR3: CASSSRVRDTQYF
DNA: TGTGCCAGCAGCTCTCGCGTCAGAGATACGCAGTATTTT

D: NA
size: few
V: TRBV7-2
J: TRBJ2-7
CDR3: CASSLDPGTGEQYF
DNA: TGTGCCAGCAGCTTAGATCCGGGTACGGGCGAGCAGTACTTC

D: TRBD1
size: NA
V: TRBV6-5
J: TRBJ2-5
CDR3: CASSSHRGTKETQYF
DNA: TGTGCCAGCAGTTCCCACAGGGGTACGAAAGAGACCCAGTACTTC

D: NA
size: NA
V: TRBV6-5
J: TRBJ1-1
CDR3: CASRSPSLNTEAFF
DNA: TGTGCCAGCAGATCCCCTTCATTGAACACTGAAGCTTTCTTT

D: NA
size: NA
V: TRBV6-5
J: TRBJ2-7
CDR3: CASSGGTYEQYF
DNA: TGTGCCAGCAGTGGGGGGACCTACGAGCAGTACTTC

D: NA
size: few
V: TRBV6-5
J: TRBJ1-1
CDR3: CASSSVTEAFF
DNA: TGTGCCAGCAGTTCGGTCACTGAAGCTTTCTTT

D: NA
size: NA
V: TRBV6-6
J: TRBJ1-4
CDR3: CASSRPGSGHEKLFF
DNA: TGTGCCAGCAGTCGGCCGGGATCGGGGCATGAAAAACTGTTTTTT

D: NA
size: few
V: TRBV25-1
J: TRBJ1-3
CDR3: CASSEAGAGNTIYF
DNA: TGTGCCAGCAGTGAAGCAGGCGCTGGAAACACCATATATTTT

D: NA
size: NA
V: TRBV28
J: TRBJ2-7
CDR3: CASSFYQDEQYF
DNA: TGTGCCAGCAGTTTCTATCAGGACGAGCAGTACTTC

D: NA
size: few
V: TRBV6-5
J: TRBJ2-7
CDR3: CASSYIQGGSYEQYF
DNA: TGTGCCAGCAGTTACATCCAGGGAGGCTCCTACGAGCAGTACTTC

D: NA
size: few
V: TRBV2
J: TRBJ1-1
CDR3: CASSEMEENTEAFF
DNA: TGTGCCAGCAGTGAAATGGAGGAGAACACTGAAGCTTTCTTT

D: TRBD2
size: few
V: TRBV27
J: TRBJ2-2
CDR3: CASGRGGSNTGELFF
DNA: TGTGCCAGCGGGCGGGGGGGTTCGAACACCGGGGAGCTGTTTTTT

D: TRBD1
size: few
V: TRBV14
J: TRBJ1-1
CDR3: CASSSPLGTGQNTEAFF
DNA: TGTGCCAGCAGCTCACCTCTAGGGACAGGACAGAACACTGAAGCTTTCTTT

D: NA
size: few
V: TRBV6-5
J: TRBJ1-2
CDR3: CASSIRDNYGYTF
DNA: TGTGCCAGCAGCATCCGGGACAACTATGGCTACACCTTC

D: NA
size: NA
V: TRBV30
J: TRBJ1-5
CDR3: CAWSWGFYPEDQPQHF
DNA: TGTGCCTGGAGTTGGGGTTTCTATCCAGAGGATCAGCCCCAGCATTTT

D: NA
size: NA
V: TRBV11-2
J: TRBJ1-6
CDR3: CASSEREYGIGSPLHF
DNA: TGTGCCAGCAGCGAAAGAGAGTATGGTATAGGCTCACCCCTCCACTTT

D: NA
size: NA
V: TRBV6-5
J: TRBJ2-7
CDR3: CASSDRDIAYEQYF
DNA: TGTGCCAGCAGCGACCGGGACATCGCCTACGAGCAGTACTTC

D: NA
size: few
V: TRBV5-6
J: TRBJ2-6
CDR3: CASSPTTGANVLTF
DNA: TGTGCCAGCAGCCCGACAACTGGGGCCAACGTCCTGACTTTC

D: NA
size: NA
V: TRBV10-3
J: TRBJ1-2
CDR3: CAISDKRAGGYTF
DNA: TGTGCCATCAGTGATAAGAGGGCAGGTGGCTACACCTTC

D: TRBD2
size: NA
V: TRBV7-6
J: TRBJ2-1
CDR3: CATSRGTGLSGGADEQFF
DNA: TGTGCCACGAGTCGCGGTACGGGCCTTAGCGGGGGGGCGGATGAGCAGTTCTTC